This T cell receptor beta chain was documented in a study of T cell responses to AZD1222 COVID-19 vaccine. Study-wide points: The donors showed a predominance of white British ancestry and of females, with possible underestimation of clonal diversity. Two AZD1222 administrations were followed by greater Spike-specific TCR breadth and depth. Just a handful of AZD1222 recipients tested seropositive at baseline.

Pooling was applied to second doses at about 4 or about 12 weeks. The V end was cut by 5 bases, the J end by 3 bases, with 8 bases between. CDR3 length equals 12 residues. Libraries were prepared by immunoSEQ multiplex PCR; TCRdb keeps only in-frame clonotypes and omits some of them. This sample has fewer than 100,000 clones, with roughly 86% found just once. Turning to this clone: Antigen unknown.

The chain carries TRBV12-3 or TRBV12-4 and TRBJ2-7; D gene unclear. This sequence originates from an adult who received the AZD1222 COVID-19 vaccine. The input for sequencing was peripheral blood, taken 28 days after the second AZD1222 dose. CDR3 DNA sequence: TGTGCCAGCAGTCCCCGGATCTACGAGCAGTACTTC. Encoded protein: CASSPRIYEQYF.